This is a list of T cell receptor beta chains from one sample in a study of PD-L1 blockade in urothelial cancer. The repertoire was sequenced with immunoSEQ multiplex PCR; TCRdb's copy has only in-frame clones and lacks some. The table lists tens of thousands of clones, almost 85% of them singletons. Material: PBMCs, obtained around atezolizumab (anti-PD-L1) treatment. The source of these receptors is a man between 65 and 80 years old with urothelial cancer. Both conserved end residues are part of each CDR3. A D gene is named only where the DNA matches it firmly.

>TRBJ2-5|TRBD1|TRBV5-1
CASQLGQANQETQYF
>TRBJ2-1|TRBD2|TRBV10-2
CASSASRTRMNEQFF
>TRBJ2-2|TRBD1|TRBV7-6
CASSAEDRGTGELFF
>TRBJ2-1|-|TRBV5-1
CASSLGGAYNEQFF
>TRBJ1-1|-|TRBV7-3
CASSLNRVDEAFF
>TRBJ2-5|-|TRBV2
CASRMGGRGSQETQYF
>TRBJ2-3|TRBD2|TRBV7-3
CASSLSQRGSADTQYF
>TRBJ1-3|-|TRBV25-1
CASRLTGPGNTIYF
>TRBJ2-3|-|TRBV5-4
CASSLQRGTDTQYF
>TRBJ1-2|-|TRBV10-2
CASSEGTGSRGYTF
>TRBJ2-1|TRBD1|TRBV5-6
CASSLGGGQGTGEQFF
>TRBJ1-2|TRBD1|TRBV5-4
CASSWDRGGFDYGYTF
>TRBJ1-5|-|TRBV6-4
CASSETASNQPQHF
>TRBJ2-7|TRBD2|TRBV5-4
CASGVAGINYEQYF
>TRBJ1-4|-|TRBV2
CASSPRDGVVEKLFF
>TRBJ2-7|-|TRBV6-5
CASSYSVSGYEQYF
>TRBJ2-3|TRBD2|TRBV30
CAWGLAGALGTQYF
>TRBJ2-1|-|TRBV19
CASSILGTGNEQFF
>TRBJ1-1|-|TRBV19
CASPPPGVLNTEAFF
>TRBJ2-3|TRBD2|TRBV6-1
CASIGGRGTDTQYF
>TRBJ2-2|TRBD2|TRBV5-1
CASSDEGLAGVSPGELFF
>TRBJ2-5|TRBD1|TRBV9
CASSAGQEVETQYF
>TRBJ1-1|TRBD1|TRBV4-1
CASSQRQGGGTEAFF
>TRBJ1-1|-|TRBV4-1
CASSSYTEAFF
>TRBJ2-3|-|TRBV7-3
CASSSNRADTQYF
>TRBJ2-1|TRBD2|TRBV29-1
CSVAASGSVEQFF
>TRBJ1-2|-|TRBV11-2
CASSLRVNYGYTF
>TRBJ1-2|-|TRBV19
CASSGVSRGHGYTF
>TRBJ2-5|TRBD2|TRBV19
CASSTGTSQEETQYF
>TRBJ1-2|-|TRBV6-5
CASSSSPGRGYTF
>TRBJ1-2|TRBD1|TRBV2
CASSEDDRDGYTF
>TRBJ2-7|TRBD1|TRBV5-5
CASSFRDRGYEQYF
>TRBJ2-1|TRBD1|TRBV7-9
CASSPTTGGYNEQFF
>TRBJ2-5|-|TRBV6-1
CASSDWGRAQYF
>TRBJ1-5|-|TRBV10-2
CASSLNGGGQSQHF
>TRBJ1-4|-|TRBV6-5
CASSYGRANEKLFF
>TRBJ2-1|-|TRBV7-9
CASTPGVGVNEQFF
>TRBJ1-2|-|TRBV2
CASSDRQRGYTF
>TRBJ2-1|-|TRBV29-1
CSAVTDNEQFF
>TRBJ2-7|TRBD1|TRBV6-1
CASRDSPYEQYF
>TRBJ2-3|-|TRBV6-1
CASSEQDRATDTQYF
>TRBJ2-5|-|TRBV28
CASSTPGLRSQETQYF
>TRBJ2-7|TRBD2|TRBV19
CASSISSLTSGAYEQYF
>TRBJ2-1|-|TRBV2
CASSVRIDGRPLAYNEQFF
>TRBJ2-7|-|TRBV5-1
CASSFNTAAYEQYF
>TRBJ1-1|TRBD1|TRBV5-1
CASSLETGITEAFF
>TRBJ2-3|-|TRBV5-4
CASNGGGDRSTDTQYF
>TRBJ2-1|TRBD2|TRBV19
CASNQRVTSGYNEQFF
>TRBJ2-7|TRBD2|TRBV29-1
CSVVDSGSPTSSYEQYF
>TRBJ1-3|-|TRBV7-9
CASSLGGLHSGNTIYF
>TRBJ2-2|-|TRBV5-1
CASSLQGAYTGELFF
>TRBJ2-2|-|TRBV19
CASIDSANTGELFF
>TRBJ2-3|TRBD2|TRBV18
CASSPRVAGSKDTQYF